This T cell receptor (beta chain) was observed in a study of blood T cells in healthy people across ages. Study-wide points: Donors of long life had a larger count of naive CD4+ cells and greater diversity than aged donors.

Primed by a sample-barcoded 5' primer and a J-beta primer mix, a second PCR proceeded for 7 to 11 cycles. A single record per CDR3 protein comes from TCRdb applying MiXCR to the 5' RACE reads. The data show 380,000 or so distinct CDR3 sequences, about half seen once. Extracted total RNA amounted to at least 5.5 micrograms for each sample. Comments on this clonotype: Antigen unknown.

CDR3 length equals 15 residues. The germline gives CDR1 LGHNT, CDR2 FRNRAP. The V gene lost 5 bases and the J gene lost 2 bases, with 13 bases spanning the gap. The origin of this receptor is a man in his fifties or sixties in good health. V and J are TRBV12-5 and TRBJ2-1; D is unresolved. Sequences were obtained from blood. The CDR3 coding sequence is TGTGCTAGTGGTGGGTCCGGAGATCCCTACAATGAGCAGTTCTTC. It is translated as CASGGSGDPYNEQFF.